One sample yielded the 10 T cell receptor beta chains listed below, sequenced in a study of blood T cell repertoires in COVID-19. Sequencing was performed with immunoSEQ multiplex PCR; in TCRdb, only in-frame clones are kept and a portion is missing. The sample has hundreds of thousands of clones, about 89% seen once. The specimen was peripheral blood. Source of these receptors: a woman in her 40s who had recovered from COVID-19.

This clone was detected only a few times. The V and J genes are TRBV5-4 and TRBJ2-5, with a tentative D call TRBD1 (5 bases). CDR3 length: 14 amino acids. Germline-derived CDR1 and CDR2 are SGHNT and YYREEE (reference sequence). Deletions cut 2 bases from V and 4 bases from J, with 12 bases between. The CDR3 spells CASSFGHSLETQYF. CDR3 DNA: TGTGCCAGCAGCTTCGGACACTCATTAGAGACCCAGTACTTC.

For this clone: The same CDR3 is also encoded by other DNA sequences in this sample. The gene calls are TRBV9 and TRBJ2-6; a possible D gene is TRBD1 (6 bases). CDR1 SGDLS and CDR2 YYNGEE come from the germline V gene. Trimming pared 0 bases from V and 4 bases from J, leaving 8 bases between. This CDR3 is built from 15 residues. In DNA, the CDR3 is TGTGCCAGCAGCGTAGCAGGGGCGGGGGCCAACGTCCTGACTTTC. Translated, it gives CASSVAGAGANVLTF.

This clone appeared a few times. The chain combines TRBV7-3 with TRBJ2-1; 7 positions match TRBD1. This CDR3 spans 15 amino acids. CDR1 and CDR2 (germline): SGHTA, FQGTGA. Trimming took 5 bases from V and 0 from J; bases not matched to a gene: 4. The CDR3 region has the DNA TGTGCCAGCAGCCAGGACAGGAACTCCTACAATGAGCAGTTCTTC. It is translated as CASSQDRNSYNEQFF. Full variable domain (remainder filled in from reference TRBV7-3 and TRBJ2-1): GAGVSQTPSNKVTEKGKYVELRCDPISGHTALYWYRQSLGQGPEFLIYFQGTGAADDSGLPNDRFFAVRPEGSVSTLKIQRTERGDSAVYLCASSQDRNSYNEQFFGPGTRLTVL.

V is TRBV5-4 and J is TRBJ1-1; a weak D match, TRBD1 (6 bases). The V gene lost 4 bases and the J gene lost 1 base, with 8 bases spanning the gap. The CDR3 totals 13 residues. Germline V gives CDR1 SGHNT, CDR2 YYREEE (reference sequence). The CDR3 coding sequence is TGTGCCAGCAGCGCGGGGGCGAACACTGAAGCTTTCTTT. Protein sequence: CASSAGANTEAFF.

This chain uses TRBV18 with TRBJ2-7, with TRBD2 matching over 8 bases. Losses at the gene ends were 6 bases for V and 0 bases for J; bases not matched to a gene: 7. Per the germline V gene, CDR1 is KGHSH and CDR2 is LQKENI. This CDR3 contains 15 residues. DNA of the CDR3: TGTGCCAGCTCGCTCAGCGGGAGTGGCTCCTACGAGCAGTACTTC. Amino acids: CASSLSGSGSYEQYF.

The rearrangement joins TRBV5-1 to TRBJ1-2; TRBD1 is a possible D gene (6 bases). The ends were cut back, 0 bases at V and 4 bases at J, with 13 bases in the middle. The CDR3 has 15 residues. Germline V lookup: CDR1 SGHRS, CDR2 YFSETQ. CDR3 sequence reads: CASSLATGGSYGYTF. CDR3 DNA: TGCGCCAGCAGCTTGGCGACAGGTGGATCCTATGGCTACACCTTC.

CDR3 sequence (DNA): TGTGCCAGCTCACCTAGACAGCAAGAGACCCAGTACTTC. It yields the protein CASSPRQQETQYF. The chain joins TRBV18 to TRBJ2-5; D perhaps matches TRBD1 (5 bases). V lost 3 bases and J lost 2, with 7 bases in between. The CDR3 contains 13 residues. In germline, CDR1 is KGHSH, CDR2 LQKENI.

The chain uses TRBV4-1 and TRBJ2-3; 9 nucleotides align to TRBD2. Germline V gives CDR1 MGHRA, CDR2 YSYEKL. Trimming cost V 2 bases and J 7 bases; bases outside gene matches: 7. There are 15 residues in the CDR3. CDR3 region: CASSQYSGGPNTQYF. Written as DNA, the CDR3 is TGCGCCAGCAGCCAATACAGCGGGGGGCCCAATACGCAGTATTTT.

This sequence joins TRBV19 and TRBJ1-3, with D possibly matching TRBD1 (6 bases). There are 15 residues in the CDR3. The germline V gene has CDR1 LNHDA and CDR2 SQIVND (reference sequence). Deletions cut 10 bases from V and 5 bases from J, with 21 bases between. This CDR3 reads CATANRDILRNTIYF. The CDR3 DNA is TGTGCCACAGCTAACCGGGACATCTTAAGAAACACCATATATTTT.

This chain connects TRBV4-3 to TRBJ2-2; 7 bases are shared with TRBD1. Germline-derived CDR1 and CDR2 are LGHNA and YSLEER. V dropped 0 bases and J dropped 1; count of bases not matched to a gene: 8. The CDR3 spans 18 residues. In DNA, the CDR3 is TGCGCCAGCAGCCAAGAAACCCAGGGGGTGTTGAACACCGGGGAGCTGTTTTTT. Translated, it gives CASSQETQGVLNTGELFF.